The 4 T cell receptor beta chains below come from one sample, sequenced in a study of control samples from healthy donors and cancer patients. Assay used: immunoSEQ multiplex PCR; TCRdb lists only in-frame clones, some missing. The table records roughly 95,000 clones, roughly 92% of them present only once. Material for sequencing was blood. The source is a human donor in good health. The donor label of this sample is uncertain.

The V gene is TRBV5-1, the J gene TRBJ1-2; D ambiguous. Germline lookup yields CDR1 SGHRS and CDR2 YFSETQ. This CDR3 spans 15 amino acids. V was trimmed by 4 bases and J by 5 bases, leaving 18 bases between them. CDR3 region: CASSLEGTPGYGYTF. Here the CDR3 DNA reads TGCGCCAGCAGCCTCGAGGGAACTCCGGGATATGGCTACACCTTC.

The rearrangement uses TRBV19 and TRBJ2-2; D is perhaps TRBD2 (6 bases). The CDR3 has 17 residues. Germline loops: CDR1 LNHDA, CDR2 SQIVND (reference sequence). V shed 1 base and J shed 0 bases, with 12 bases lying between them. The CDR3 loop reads CASSIVRGNTNTGELFF. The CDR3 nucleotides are TGTGCCAGTAGTATAGTACGGGGGAATACGAACACCGGGGAGCTGTTTTTT.

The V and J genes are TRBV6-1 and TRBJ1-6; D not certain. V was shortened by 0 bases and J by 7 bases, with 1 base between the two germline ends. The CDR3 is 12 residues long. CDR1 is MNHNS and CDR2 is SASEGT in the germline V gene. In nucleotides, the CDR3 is TGTGCCAGCAGTGAAGCAAATTCACCCCTCCACTTT. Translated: CASSEANSPLHF.

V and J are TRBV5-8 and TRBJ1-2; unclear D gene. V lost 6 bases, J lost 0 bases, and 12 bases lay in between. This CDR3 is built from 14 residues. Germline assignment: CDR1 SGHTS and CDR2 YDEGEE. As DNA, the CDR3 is TGTGCCAGCACCGTTGCCCGTACTAACTATGGCTACACCTTC. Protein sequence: CASTVARTNYGYTF.